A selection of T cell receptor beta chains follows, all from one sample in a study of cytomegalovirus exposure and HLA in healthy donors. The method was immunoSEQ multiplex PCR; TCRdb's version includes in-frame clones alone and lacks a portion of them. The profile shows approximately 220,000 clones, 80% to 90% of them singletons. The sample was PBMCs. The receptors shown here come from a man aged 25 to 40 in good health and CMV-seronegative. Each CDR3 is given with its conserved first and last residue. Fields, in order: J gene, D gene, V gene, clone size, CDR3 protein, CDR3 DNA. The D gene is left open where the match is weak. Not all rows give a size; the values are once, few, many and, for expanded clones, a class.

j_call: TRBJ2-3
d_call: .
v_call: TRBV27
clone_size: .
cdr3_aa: CASSGHNPVAGTMTDTQYF
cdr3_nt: TGTGCCAGCAGTGGACACAACCCCGTGGCAGGCACTATGACAGATACGCAGTATTTT

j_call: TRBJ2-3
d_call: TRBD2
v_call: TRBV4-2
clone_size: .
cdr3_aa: CASSLRTSGGVSTDTQYF
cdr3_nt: TGTGCCAGCAGCTTGCGGACTAGCGGGGGGGTTAGCACAGATACGCAGTATTTT

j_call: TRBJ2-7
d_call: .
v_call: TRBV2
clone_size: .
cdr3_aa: CASSVGPGAYEQYF
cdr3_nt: TGTGCCAGCAGTGTAGGGCCAGGGGCCTACGAGCAGTACTTC

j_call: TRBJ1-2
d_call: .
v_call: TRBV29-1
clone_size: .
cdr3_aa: CSVESRYGYTF
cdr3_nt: TGCAGCGTTGAATCGCGATATGGCTACACCTTC

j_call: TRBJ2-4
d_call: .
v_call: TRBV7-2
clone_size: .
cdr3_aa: CASSVSLAKNIQYF
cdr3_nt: TGTGCCAGCAGCGTATCTTTGGCCAAAAACATTCAGTACTTC

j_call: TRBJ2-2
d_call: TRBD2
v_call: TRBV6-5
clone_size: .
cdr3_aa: CASRGGTGELFF
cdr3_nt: TGTGCCAGCCGGGGGGGCACCGGGGAGCTGTTTTTT

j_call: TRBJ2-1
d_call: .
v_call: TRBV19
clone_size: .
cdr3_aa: CASNSPGVWNEQFF
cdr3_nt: TGTGCCAGTAATAGCCCGGGGGTTTGGAATGAGCAGTTCTTC

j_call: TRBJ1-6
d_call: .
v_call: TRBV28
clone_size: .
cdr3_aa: CASSLGGISPLHF
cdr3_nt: TGTGCCAGCAGTTTAGGCGGGATTTCACCCCTCCACTTT

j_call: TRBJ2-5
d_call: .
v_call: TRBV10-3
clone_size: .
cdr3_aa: CAISPGPFETQYF
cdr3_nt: TGTGCCATCAGCCCGGGTCCCTTTGAGACCCAGTACTTC

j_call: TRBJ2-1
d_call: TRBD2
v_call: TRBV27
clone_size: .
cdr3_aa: CASGGLADEQFF
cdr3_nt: TGTGCCAGCGGGGGACTAGCCGATGAGCAGTTCTTC

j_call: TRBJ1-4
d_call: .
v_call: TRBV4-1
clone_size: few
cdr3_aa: CASSQAVGELFF
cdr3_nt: TGCGCCAGCAGCCAAGCCGTCGGGGAACTGTTTTTT

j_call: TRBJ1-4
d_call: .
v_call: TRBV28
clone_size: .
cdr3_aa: CASFTGRNEKLFF
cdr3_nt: TGTGCCAGTTTTACCGGGAGAAATGAAAAACTGTTTTTT

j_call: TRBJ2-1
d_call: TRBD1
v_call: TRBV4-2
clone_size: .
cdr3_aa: CASSPRTGDNEQFF
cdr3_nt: TGTGCCAGCAGCCCTAGGACAGGGGACAATGAGCAGTTCTTC

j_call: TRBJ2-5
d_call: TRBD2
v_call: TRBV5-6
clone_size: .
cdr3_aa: CASSLGGGGAKETQYF
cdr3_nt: TGTGCCAGCAGCTTGGGGGGCGGGGGGGCAAAAGAGACCCAGTACTTC

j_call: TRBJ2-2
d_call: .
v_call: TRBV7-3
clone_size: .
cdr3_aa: CASSLRGLEGNTGELFF
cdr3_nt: TGTGCCAGCAGCTTAAGGGGTCTAGAGGGGAACACCGGGGAGCTGTTTTTT

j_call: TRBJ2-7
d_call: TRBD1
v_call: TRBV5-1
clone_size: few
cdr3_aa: CASSLNTGTGSYEQYF
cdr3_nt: TGCGCCAGCAGCTTGAATACCGGGACAGGGTCCTACGAGCAGTACTTC

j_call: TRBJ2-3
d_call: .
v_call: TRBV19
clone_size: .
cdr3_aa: CASRPTGIPDTQYF
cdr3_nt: TGTGCCAGTAGGCCCACAGGGATCCCAGATACGCAGTATTTT

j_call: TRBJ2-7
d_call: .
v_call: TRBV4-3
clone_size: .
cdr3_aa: CASSQGSGGPKEQYF
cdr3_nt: TGCGCCAGCAGCCAAGGGTCGGGGGGCCCTAAGGAGCAGTACTTC

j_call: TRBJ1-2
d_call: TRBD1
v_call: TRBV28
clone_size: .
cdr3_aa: CASTLLRTGTYGYTF
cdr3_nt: TGTGCCAGCACACTCCTTCGGACAGGAACTTATGGCTACACCTTC

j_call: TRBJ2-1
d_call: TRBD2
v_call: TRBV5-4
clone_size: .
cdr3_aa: CASSLTSGVQHEQFF
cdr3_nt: TGTGCCAGCAGCTTGACTAGCGGGGTACAGCATGAGCAGTTCTTC